This note documents a single T cell receptor beta chain sequence. Its antigen is unknown. These data come from a study of T-cell memory formation after mild COVID-19. Study-wide findings and caveats: While clones contracting from day 15 to 85 were balanced between CD4 and CD8, later expanders leaned CD4+. CD4+ clones that contracted lay mainly in CM and EM; CD8+ ones lay in EMRA. The study detected some responding clones in pre-infection memory, suggesting cross-reactive memory joined.

One entry per CDR3 protein results from TCRdb running MiXCR on the 5' RACE reads. The sample lists about 360,000 distinct CDR3 sequences, over 10% occurring once. Sequencing was carried out using PBMCs or a T cell subset sorted from them (not recorded which). This receptor was obtained from a man aged 18 to 35 who had mild COVID-19 (a few samples of this study predate the infection). Cell type and time point are not known.

CDR3 sequence: CASSPRTSGGRPYTQYF. In DNA form, the CDR3 reads TGTGCCAGCAGCCCCCGGACTAGCGGGGGGAGGCCTTATACGCAGTATTTT. V usage is TRBV11-2 and J usage is TRBJ2-3; 14 nucleotides match TRBD2. The CDR3 consists of 17 residues. V gave up 5 bases and J gave up 7 bases; unmatched junction bases: 11. Germline loops: CDR1 SGHAT, CDR2 FQNNGV.